Presented here are 10 T cell receptor beta chains from one specimen sequenced in a study of blood T cell repertoires in COVID-19. Sequencing used immunoSEQ multiplex PCR; TCRdb keeps in-frame clones, though not all of them. The table has about 240,000 clones, 86% seen once. Sequencing was carried out using peripheral blood. Receptors were obtained from an older man with acute or convalescent COVID-19.

This rearrangement joins TRBV27 to TRBJ2-1, with a weak D call TRBD1 (5 bases). Deletions cut 5 bases from V and 8 bases from J, with 16 bases between. The V gene's germline CDR1 is MNHEY and CDR2 SMNVEV (reference sequence). The CDR3 is 14 amino acids. The chain's CDR3 is CASSPTGRSDEQFF. CDR3 coding DNA: TGTGCCAGCAGTCCCACAGGCAGGTCCGATGAGCAGTTCTTC.

The genes are TRBV27 and TRBJ2-7; the D gene is possibly TRBD1 (5 bases). The CDR3 has 13 amino acids. Germline CDR1 MNHEY, CDR2 SMNVEV (reference sequence). V lost 5 bases and J 0 bases, leaving 8 bases between the germline ends. This CDR3 reads CASSRTLSYEQYF. CDR3 bases: TGTGCCAGCAGTAGGACACTCTCCTACGAGCAGTACTTC.

This chain connects TRBV28 to TRBJ1-4; the match to TRBD1 covers 11 bases. J lost 3 bases, V lost 7 bases, and 10 bases had no gene match. The CDR3 loop spans 17 amino acids. CDR1 and CDR2 (germline): MDHEN, SYDVKM. This chain's CDR3 is CASTMWTGGAANEKLFF. The CDR3 nucleotides read TGTGCCAGCACCATGTGGACAGGGGGCGCCGCTAATGAAAAACTGTTTTTT.

This chain joins TRBV18 and TRBJ1-5; TRBD1 matches 9 bases. The CDR3 is 16 residues long. Trimming removed 1 base from V and 9 bases from J; junction bases left unmatched: 10. Germline V gives CDR1 KGHSH, CDR2 LQKENI. The CDR3 protein is CASSPRDRVLEGPQHF. CDR3 sequence (DNA): TGTGCCAGCTCACCACGGGACAGGGTCTTGGAGGGGCCCCAGCATTTT.

The gene calls are TRBV28 and TRBJ1-2, with 7 nucleotides matching TRBD1. Germline V gene data show CDR1 as MDHEN and CDR2 as SYDVKM. J was trimmed by 4 bases and V by 8 bases; bases with no gene match: 4. The CDR3 spans 12 residues. The CDR3 region has the DNA TGTGCCAGCCGCCCAGGGGGCTATGGCTACACCTTC. The encoded protein is CASRPGGYGYTF.

The rearrangement links TRBV5-1 to TRBJ2-3, with TRBD2 matching 7 bases. Trimming at V came to 9 bases and at J to 3 bases, leaving 7 bases not matched to a gene. The germline V gene has CDR1 SGHRS and CDR2 YFSETQ. The CDR3 is made up of 13 amino acids. The CDR3 DNA follows: TGCGCCACTAGGGGAGGGGAAACAGATACGCAGTATTTT. It translates to CATRGGETDTQYF.

The genes are TRBV5-1 and TRBJ2-5, with no clear D. This CDR3 region has 12 residues. The germline gives CDR1 SGHRS, CDR2 YFSETQ. V was pared by 4 bases and J by 0 bases, with 4 bases between. The CDR3 nucleotides are TGCGCCAGCAGCCAGTACCAAGAGACCCAGTACTTC. It encodes CASSQYQETQYF.

The chain joins TRBV5-6 to TRBJ1-1; D is unresolved. The germline V gene has CDR1 SGHDT and CDR2 YYEEEE. Between the trimmed V and J ends, which lost 4 bases and 0 bases, there was a span of 10 bases. The CDR3 consists of 14 residues. CDR3 sequence: CASSQQNMNTEAFF. The CDR3, as DNA: TGTGCCAGCAGCCAACAGAACATGAACACTGAAGCTTTCTTT.

A remark on this clone: Other nucleotide sequences from this sample produce the same CDR3. The rearrangement joins TRBV5-1 to TRBJ1-2, with no clear D. CDR1 and CDR2 from the germline V gene are SGHRS and YFSETQ. Trimming shortened V by 0 bases and J by 1 base, and 7 bases separated the two germline ends. This CDR3 region has 14 residues. This chain's CDR3 is CASSLGHLNYGYTF. In DNA form, the CDR3 reads TGCGCCAGCAGCTTGGGACATCTTAACTATGGCTACACCTTC.

This chain connects TRBV7-2 to TRBJ2-3, with D possibly being TRBD1 (6 bases). Trimming removed 5 bases from V and 3 bases from J, with 9 bases in between. CDR1 is SGHTA, CDR2 FQGNSA, per germline. The CDR3 covers 13 residues. CDR3 amino acids: CASSRQVTDTQYF. Written as DNA, the CDR3 is TGTGCCAGCAGCCGACAGGTGACAGATACGCAGTATTTT.